This T cell receptor beta chain was sequenced in a study of blood T cell repertoires in COVID-19. Study-level background: Whether acute or convalescent, the COVID-19 samples came from the United States, Italy and Spain.

Here immunoSEQ multiplex PCR was the method, and the copy in TCRdb shows in-frame clones only, minus some. The data show about 100,000 clones, just under 85% seen once. The CDR3 runs 14 residues. Germline V CDR1 and CDR2: LNHDA, SQIVND (reference sequence). After removal of 8 bases from V and 4 bases from J, the junction contained 6 bases not matched to a gene. The origin of this receptor is a middle-aged man with active or convalescent COVID-19. The material sequenced was peripheral blood. V is TRBV19 and J is TRBJ1-2; 11 bases fit TRBD1. This chain's CDR3 is CASCPGTGGYGYTF. In DNA form, the CDR3 reads TGTGCCAGTTGCCCCGGGACAGGGGGCTATGGCTACACCTTC. The complete variable domain, with remaining parts taken from reference TRBV19 and TRBJ1-2, reads DGGITQSPKYLFRKEGQNVTLSCEQNLNHDAMYWYRQDPGQGLRLIYYSQIVNDFQKGDIAEGYSVSREKKESFPLTVTSAQKNPTAFYLCASCPGTGGYGYTFGSGTRLTVV.